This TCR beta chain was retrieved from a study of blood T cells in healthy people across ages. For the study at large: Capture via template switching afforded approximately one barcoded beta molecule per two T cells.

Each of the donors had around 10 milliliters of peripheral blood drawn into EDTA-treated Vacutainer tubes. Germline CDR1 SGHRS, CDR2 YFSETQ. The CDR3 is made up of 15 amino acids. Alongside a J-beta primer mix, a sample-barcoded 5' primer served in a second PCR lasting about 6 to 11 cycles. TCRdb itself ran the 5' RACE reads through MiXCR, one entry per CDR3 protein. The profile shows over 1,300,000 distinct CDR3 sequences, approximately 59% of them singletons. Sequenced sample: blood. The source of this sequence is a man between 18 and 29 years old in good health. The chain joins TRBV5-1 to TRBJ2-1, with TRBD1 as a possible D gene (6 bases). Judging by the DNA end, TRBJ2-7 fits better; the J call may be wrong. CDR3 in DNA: TGCGCCAGCAGCCCCGGTCGTGGGGGCCCTTACGAGCAGTACTTC. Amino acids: CASSPGRGGPYEQYF.